A single sample gave rise to the 30 T cell receptor beta chains below, sequenced in a study of spatial heterogeneity in lung cancer (dated by TCRdb to between 2017 and 2020). The sample's time point label, decoded: sample taken at primary tumor resection. Without any cell sorting, TCR sequencing was performed on whole RNA extracted either from tumor and nontumor lung tissue or from cryopreserved PBMC samples. The receptor library was made with 5' RACE. Sequenced using a NextSeq 500. Clones were called with MiXCR by TCRdb after fastp trimmed the public reads at Q25, and only in-frame beta chains were retained. Each entry is one CDR3 protein sequence, shown with its most common DNA and genes. This sample comprises roughly 10,000 distinct CDR3 sequences, less than 4.5% of them detected only once. The ten most abundant clones make up approximately 51% of the sample. The specimen was PBMCs, collected at surgery. These receptors all stem from a female donor with early-stage non-small cell lung cancer.

Of note for this clonotype: This beta chain turned up in a library designed for alpha chains; as an off-target read, its abundance says little. V gene TRBV20-1 combines with J gene TRBJ2-3; no definite D call. Germline V gene lookup returns CDR1 DFQATT and CDR2 SNEGSKA (reference sequence). The CDR3 consists of 11 residues. The V and J ends lost 5 bases and 4 bases respectively, with 7 bases between them. In nucleotides, the CDR3 is TGCAGTGCTTTACATTCAGATACGCAGTATTTT. Protein sequence: CSALHSDTQYF.

This clonotype was recorded at least ten times. This beta chain slipped into a library made for alpha chains as a stray read, so its size is not meaningful. The CDR3 reads CSARDAQGSGLARDHGYTF. CDR3 nucleotide sequence: TGCAGTGCTAGAGATGCACAGGGCAGTGGTTTGGCACGGGACCATGGCTACACCTTC. The chain employs TRBV20-1 and TRBJ1-2; perhaps TRBD1 as D (6 bases). Germline V gene lookup returns CDR1 DFQATT and CDR2 SNEGSKA (reference sequence). The CDR3 loop spans 19 amino acids. V was pared by 0 bases and J by 6 bases, with 29 bases between.

Relative to its sample, this clonotype is large. This beta chain is a stray read from a library made for alpha chains; its abundance is not meaningful. This chain connects TRBV9 to TRBJ1-4; TRBD1 aligns across 7 bases. Germline V gene sequence: CDR1 SGDLS, CDR2 YYNGEE. Trimming took 4 bases from V and 7 from J; bases not matched to a gene: 4. The CDR3 extends over 13 amino acids. CDR3 sequence: CASSPQGREKLFF. CDR3 coding DNA: TGTGCCAGCAGCCCACAGGGGCGTGAAAAACTGTTTTTT. Supplemented by reference TRBV9 and TRBJ1-4, the full variable domain reads DSGVTQTPKHLITATGQRVTLRCSPRSGDLSVYWYQQSLDQGLQFLIQYYNGEERAKGNILERFSAQQFPDLHSELNLSSLELGDSALYFCASSPQGREKLFFGSGTQLSVL.

This clonotype appeared many times. As an off-target read in a library built for alpha chains, this beta chain has a frequency of little significance. This sequence joins TRBV29-1 and TRBJ1-1; D is ambiguous. The CDR3 runs to 12 residues. Germline V gene lookup returns CDR1 SQVTM and CDR2 ANQGSEA. V shed 6 bases and J shed 1 base, with 9 bases lying between them. This CDR3 is CSVANANTEAFF. DNA of the CDR3: TGCAGCGTAGCAAACGCGAACACTGAAGCTTTCTTT.

Many counts were recorded for this clonotype. This beta chain is a stray read from a library made for alpha chains; its abundance is not meaningful. This rearrangement joins TRBV6-5 to TRBJ2-2, with D possibly being TRBD1 (6 bases). The CDR3 contains 17 residues. Per germline, CDR1 MNHEY and CDR2 SVGAGI. V lost 2 bases, J lost 0 bases, and 13 bases lay in between. The DNA for the CDR3 is TGTGCCAGCAGTTACGGACAGTCCCCCGCGAACACCGGGGAGCTGTTTTTT. This sequence encodes CASSYGQSPANTGELFF.

This clonotype was picked up many times. Because the library targeted alpha chains, this beta chain is an off-target read whose size means little. This rearrangement joins TRBV10-3 to TRBJ1-5; TRBD1 is a possible D gene (5 bases). V lost 2 bases and J lost 4, with 6 bases in between. The CDR3 length is 13 residues. Germline loops: CDR1 ENHRY, CDR2 SYGVKD. CDR3 sequence reads: CAISEDRNQPQHF. For the CDR3, the DNA is TGTGCCATCAGTGAGGACAGAAATCAGCCCCAGCATTTT.

This clonotype was recorded many times. This beta chain appears as a stray read in a library generated for alpha chains; its size is not informative. The chain uses TRBV29-1 and TRBJ2-6; 13 nucleotides match TRBD2. Trimming removed 6 bases from V and 0 bases from J; junction bases left unmatched: 5. Germline V gene sequence: CDR1 SQVTM, CDR2 ANQGSEA. The CDR3 is 17 residues long. CDR3 residues: CSVTGLAGASGANVLTF. CDR3 nucleotide sequence: TGCAGCGTCACTGGACTAGCGGGAGCCTCTGGGGCCAACGTCCTGACTTTC.

This clonotype has just a few counts. Being off target in a library aimed at alpha chains, this beta chain has a size of little meaning. The chain joins TRBV4-2 to TRBJ2-7; 7 bases fit TRBD2. J was trimmed by 4 bases and V by 1 base; bases with no gene match: 7. The CDR3 has 15 amino acids. Germline CDR1 is LGHNA and CDR2 is YNFKEQ. The chain's CDR3 is CASSQVGGSTYEQYF. CDR3 coding DNA: TGTGCCAGCAGCCAAGTCGGCGGGAGTACGTACGAGCAGTACTTC.

This clonotype was detected ten times or more. Because the library targeted alpha chains, this beta chain is an off-target read whose size means little. The gene calls are TRBV25-1 and TRBJ2-2; D may correspond to TRBD1 or TRBD2 (5 bases each). Per the germline V gene, CDR1 is MGHDK and CDR2 is SYGVNS. V was clipped by 8 bases and J by 1 base, with 5 bases between them. The CDR3 runs 12 residues. The CDR3 region has the DNA TGTGCCAGCGGGGGGAACACCGGGGAGCTGTTTTTT. Translating gives CASGGNTGELFF.

This clonotype was recorded at least ten times. This beta chain lies outside the target of a library built for alpha chains; its clone size means little. The chain is built from TRBV3-1 and TRBJ2-5; TRBD2 might be the D (5 bases). Germline CDR1 reads LGHDT; CDR2 reads YNNKEL (reference sequence). V lost 0 bases to trimming and J lost 5 bases, with 13 bases between them. The CDR3 has 15 residues. The CDR3 nucleotides are TGTGCCAGCAGCCAAGATCCAGGACCGGGGGAGACCCAGTACTTC. The encoded protein is CASSQDPGPGETQYF.

With respect to this clonotype: This may arise from a read error, as a much more abundant clone is one base away. A library prepared for alpha chains yielded this beta chain as an off-target read; its size is of little meaning. The chain combines TRBV2 with TRBJ2-1; 8 positions match TRBD2. V lost 6 bases and J lost 0; bases outside the gene matches: 4. The V gene's germline CDR1 is SNHLY and CDR2 FYNNEI. CDR3 length: 15 amino acids. The CDR3 spells CASRRGARSYNEQFF. The CDR3 region has the DNA TGTGCCAGCAGGCGGGGGGCTCGCTCCTACAATGAGCAGTTCTTC.

As to this clonotype: Because the library targeted alpha chains, this beta chain is an off-target read whose size means little. This sequence joins TRBV6-6 and TRBJ1-1; D might be TRBD1 (5 bases). Germline values: CDR1 MNHNY, CDR2 SVGAGI (reference sequence). V was pared by 5 bases and J by 8 bases, with 15 bases between. The CDR3 runs 13 residues. CDR3 sequence: CASSGSGSLEAFF. DNA of the CDR3: TGTGCCAGCAGTGGATCAGGGAGCCTCGAAGCTTTCTTT.

The sample holds many counts of this clonotype. This beta chain turned up in a library designed for alpha chains; as an off-target read, its abundance says little. This chain connects TRBV19 to TRBJ2-2, with 7 bases aligning to TRBD1. Trimming removed 8 bases from V and 3 bases from J; junction bases left unmatched: 3. The germline V gene has CDR1 LNHDA and CDR2 SQIVND (reference sequence). The CDR3 has 13 residues. CDR3 nucleotide sequence: TGTGCCAGTTTAGACAGGGACACCGGGGAGCTGTTTTTT. Amino acids: CASLDRDTGELFF.

This clonotype occurred many times. The library was designed around alpha chains, so this beta chain is a stray read whose abundance carries little weight. The chain uses TRBV6-5 and TRBJ2-7; TRBD1 agrees at 8 bases. Germline CDR1 MNHEY, CDR2 SVGAGI. This CDR3 has 14 residues. V trimming: 5 bases; J trimming: 6 bases; junction bases outside the gene matches: 9. The CDR3 here is CASSTQGALGEQYF. In DNA, the CDR3 is TGTGCCAGCAGTACGCAGGGGGCGTTGGGCGAGCAGTACTTC.

Details on this clonotype: Because the library targeted alpha chains, this beta chain is an off-target read whose size means little. The J gene is TRBJ2-1, the V gene TRBV6-2 or TRBV6-3; D is unresolved. The CDR3 sequence is 15 residues long. V dropped 4 bases and J dropped 7 bases, with 17 bases sitting between them. The germline CDR1 and CDR2 sequences are MNHEY and SVGEGT. The CDR3 is CASSSNSRLGNEQFF. Written as DNA, the CDR3 is TGTGCCAGCAGTTCCAACTCAAGGCTGGGGAATGAGCAGTTCTTC.

This clonotype was found many times. This beta chain is off target for a library built for alpha chains, so its abundance means little. The rearrangement uses TRBV9 and TRBJ2-7; D is possibly TRBD1 or TRBD2 (6 bases each). The CDR3 covers 14 residues. The V end lost 2 bases, the J end lost 6 bases, and 15 bases lay between the germline ends. The germline CDR1 and CDR2 sequences are SGDLS and YYNGEE. CDR3 amino acids: CASSVEGGIREQYF. The DNA for the CDR3 is TGTGCCAGCAGCGTGGAGGGGGGAATCCGCGAGCAGTACTTC.

This clonotype has a count of ten or more. Little can be read into the size of this beta chain, an off-target read in a library designed for alpha chains. The rearrangement links TRBV6-5 to TRBJ1-6; 8 nucleotides line up with TRBD1. The length of the CDR3 is 14 residues. Unmatched junction bases numbered 4, after V lost 6 bases and J lost 6 bases. The germline V gene encodes CDR1 MNHEY and CDR2 SVGAGI. The CDR3 DNA sequence: TGTGCCAGCAGCCGACAGGGGCCTAATTCACCCCTCCACTTT. Translating it yields CASSRQGPNSPLHF.

This clonotype was observed at least ten times. This beta chain is an unintended read in a library built for alpha chains; its size means little. This chain links TRBV5-1 with TRBJ2-2; unclear D gene. Germline V gives CDR1 SGHRS, CDR2 YFSETQ. The V end lost 4 bases, the J end lost 1 base, and 5 bases lay between the germline ends. The CDR3 has 13 amino acids. DNA of the CDR3: TGCGCCAGCAGCGTCGGGAACACCGGGGAGCTGTTTTTT. This codes for CASSVGNTGELFF. The variable domain in full, with the rest retrieved from reference TRBV5-1 and TRBJ2-2, is KAGVTQTPRYLIKTRGQQVTLSCSPISGHRSVSWYQQTPGQGLQFLFEYFSETQRNKGNFPGRFSGRQFSNSRSEMNVSTLELGDSALYLCASSVGNTGELFFGEGSRLTVL.

In its sample, this clonotype was seen many times. Because the library targeted alpha chains, this beta chain is an off-target read whose size means little. The V gene is TRBV9, the J gene TRBJ2-5; no clear D. Between the trimmed V and J ends, which lost 4 bases and 5 bases, there was a span of 12 bases. CDR1 and CDR2 (germline): SGDLS, YYNGEE. The CDR3 loop spans 13 amino acids. The CDR3 region has the DNA TGTGCCAGCAGCCCATTGACACTTGAGACCCAGTACTTC. This translates into CASSPLTLETQYF.

This clonotype has at least ten counts. This beta chain is a stray sequence in a library constructed for alpha chains; its clone size is not meaningful. The genes are TRBV7-2 and TRBJ2-1; 8 bases are a match to TRBD2. The junction had 5 bases not matched to a gene; V was cut back by 1 base and J by 3 bases. Germline CDR1 and CDR2: SGHTA and FQGNSA. CDR3 length: 16 residues. CDR3 amino acids: CASSLVGGGIYNEQFF. The CDR3 DNA reads TGTGCCAGCAGCTTAGTCGGCGGGGGGATCTACAATGAGCAGTTCTTC.

This clonotype showed up many times. This beta chain slipped into a library made for alpha chains as a stray read, so its size is not meaningful. The chain combines TRBV7-9 with TRBJ2-5; D is unresolved. V lost 3 bases and J lost 3, with 11 bases in between. The CDR3 extends over 14 amino acids. The germline V gene has CDR1 SEHNR and CDR2 FQNEAQ (reference sequence). CDR3 sequence reads: CASSLAGLKETQYF. For the CDR3, the DNA is TGTGCCAGCAGCTTGGCCGGGCTCAAAGAGACCCAGTACTTC.

As to this clonotype: Being off target in a library aimed at alpha chains, this beta chain has a size of little meaning. This rearrangement joins TRBV6-2 or TRBV6-3 to TRBJ2-7, with 7 bases matching TRBD1. The CDR3 contains 16 residues. Losses at the gene ends were 2 bases for V and 3 bases for J; bases not matched to a gene: 10. Germline CDR1 MNHEY, CDR2 SVGEGT. The CDR3, as DNA: TGTGCCAGCAGTTACGGACCCGGGGACAGCCTCTACGAGCAGTACTTC. Translated: CASSYGPGDSLYEQYF.

This clonotype was counted many times. This beta chain came through as a stray read in a library set up for alpha chains, and its size says little. This chain connects TRBV24-1 to TRBJ2-3; D not resolved. V lost 3 bases, J lost 2 bases, and 11 bases lay in between. The CDR3 spans 15 residues. From germline, CDR1 is KGHDR and CDR2 SFDVKD. CDR3 sequence (DNA): TGTGCCACCAGTGATCCCACAGCGCTCACAGATACGCAGTATTTT. Residues: CATSDPTALTDTQYF.

The sample holds many counts of this clonotype. Since it is a stray read in a library aimed at alpha chains, this beta chain has a size that is not meaningful. The chain recombines TRBV5-1 with TRBJ2-4, with 10 nucleotides matching TRBD2. The length of the CDR3 is 16 residues. V shed 1 base and J 5 bases; nucleotides not matched to a gene: 6. In germline, CDR1 is SGHRS, CDR2 YFSETQ. CDR3 in DNA: TGCGCCAGCAGCTTGCGAGCGGGAGGGTTGGAAAACATTCAGTACTTC. It translates to CASSLRAGGLENIQYF.

This clonotype was counted between two and nine times. Since it is a stray read in a library aimed at alpha chains, this beta chain has a size that is not meaningful. The genes are TRBV20-1 and TRBJ2-7; D not certain. Germline CDR1 is DFQATT and CDR2 is SNEGSKA (reference sequence). This CDR3 is built from 13 residues. Trimming pared 3 bases from V and 0 bases from J, leaving 9 bases between. As DNA, the CDR3 is TGCAGTGCTAGTAGTCAGAACTCCTACGAGCAGTACTTC. Translating it yields CSASSQNSYEQYF.

The sample holds many counts of this clonotype. The library was prepared for alpha chains; this beta chain is a stray read, so its frequency means little. This rearrangement joins TRBV5-1 to TRBJ2-7; D gene unclear. The ends were cut back, 0 bases at V and 3 bases at J, with 4 bases in the middle. The germline V gene encodes CDR1 SGHRS and CDR2 YFSETQ. The CDR3 contains 12 residues. CDR3 amino acids: CASSLGDYEQYF. CDR3 DNA sequence: TGCGCCAGCAGCTTGGGAGACTACGAGCAGTACTTC.

This clonotype has a count of ten or more. Found in a library prepared for alpha chains, this beta chain is an off-target read, and its abundance has little meaning. The CDR3 DNA reads TGCAGTGCTAGAGATCTGCAGGGGGCTTCGGTCGAGCAGTACTTC. As protein: CSARDLQGASVEQYF. This chain joins TRBV20-1 and TRBJ2-7, with TRBD1 matching over 8 bases. CDR3 length equals 15 residues. V lost 0 bases to trimming and J lost 6 bases; unmatched junction nucleotides: 10. Germline assignment: CDR1 DFQATT and CDR2 SNEGSKA (reference sequence).

Ten or more counts support this clonotype. The library was built for alpha chains, so this beta chain is an off-target read and its size means little. The chain joins TRBV20-1 to TRBJ2-5; D call uncertain. V lost 0 bases, J lost 5 bases, and 1 base lay in between. CDR3 length: 10 residues. Per the germline V gene, CDR1 is DFQATT and CDR2 is SNEGSKA (reference sequence). CDR3 DNA sequence: TGCAGTGCTAGAGACGAGACCCAGTACTTC. It encodes CSARDETQYF.

This clonotype was counted many times. Being off target in a library aimed at alpha chains, this beta chain has a size of little meaning. The chain combines TRBV20-1 with TRBJ2-5; D might be TRBD2 (6 bases). This CDR3 has 13 amino acids. V was shortened by 7 bases and J by 3 bases, with 15 bases between the two germline ends. Germline CDR1 reads DFQATT; CDR2 reads SNEGSKA (reference sequence). CDR3 in amino acids: CSGLPGAEETQYF. The CDR3 DNA reads TGCAGTGGTTTACCGGGAGCCGAAGAGACCCAGTACTTC.

This clonotype was found a few times. This beta chain is an unintended read in a library built for alpha chains; its size means little. The chain employs TRBV20-1 and TRBJ2-1; 8 nucleotides match TRBD1. V shed 3 bases and J 5 bases; nucleotides not matched to a gene: 6. This CDR3 region has 14 residues. Germline loops: CDR1 DFQATT, CDR2 SNEGSKA (reference sequence). The CDR3 region has the DNA TGCAGTGCTAGCCGGGACAGGAGCAACAATGAGCAGTTCTTC. Translating gives CSASRDRSNNEQFF.